This note documents a single TCR beta chain sequence. Its antigen is not identified. This may be a read error: a much more frequent sequence differs by one nucleotide. These data belong to a study of identical twins. Each CDR3 protein is one row after TCRdb ran MiXCR on the 5' RACE reads. The sample holds approximately 1.8 million distinct CDR3 sequences, less than 35% seen once. Study-level findings and limits: Out-of-frame alpha sequences common to twins exhibited an excess of low generation probability. Zero-insertion findings could be partly confounded by invariant cells (MAIT and iNKT cells). For cord blood, abundant beta clonotypes had fewer insertions, unlike memory repertoires, which showed none. In beta out-of-frame sequences, the excess sharing between twins was weaker.

Germline V gives CDR1 DFQATT, CDR2 SNEGSKA (reference sequence). The germline V and J ends were trimmed by 1 base and 2 bases, with 12 bases remaining between them. This CDR3 region has 14 residues. Sequenced material: cord blood. The gene calls are TRBV20-1 and TRBJ2-7, with a weak D call TRBD2 (5 bases). The source is a newborn girl in good health. Here the CDR3 reads CSARAISEAYEQYF. The CDR3 DNA reads as TGCAGTGCTAGAGCGATTAGCGAGGCCTACGAGCAGTACTTC.